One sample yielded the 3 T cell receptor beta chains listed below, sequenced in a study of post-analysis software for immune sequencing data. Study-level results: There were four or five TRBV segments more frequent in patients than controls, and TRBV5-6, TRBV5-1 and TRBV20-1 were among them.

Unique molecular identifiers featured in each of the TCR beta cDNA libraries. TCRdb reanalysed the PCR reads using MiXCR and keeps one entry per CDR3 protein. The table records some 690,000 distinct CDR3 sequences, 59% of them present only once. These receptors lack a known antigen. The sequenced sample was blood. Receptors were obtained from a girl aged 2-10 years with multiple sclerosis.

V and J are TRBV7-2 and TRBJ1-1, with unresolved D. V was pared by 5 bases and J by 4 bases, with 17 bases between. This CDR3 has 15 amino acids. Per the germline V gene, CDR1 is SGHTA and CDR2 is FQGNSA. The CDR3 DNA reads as TGTGCCAGCAGCACCTCTCCAGACGGGAGCACTGAAGCTTTCTTT. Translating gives CASSTSPDGSTEAFF.

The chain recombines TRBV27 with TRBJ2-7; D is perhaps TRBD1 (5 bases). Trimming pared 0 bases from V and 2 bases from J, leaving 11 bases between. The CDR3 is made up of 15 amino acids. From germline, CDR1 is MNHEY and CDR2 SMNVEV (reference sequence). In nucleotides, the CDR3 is TGTGCCAGCAGTTTATCTGGGCAGGGAACCTACGAGCAGTACTTC. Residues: CASSLSGQGTYEQYF.

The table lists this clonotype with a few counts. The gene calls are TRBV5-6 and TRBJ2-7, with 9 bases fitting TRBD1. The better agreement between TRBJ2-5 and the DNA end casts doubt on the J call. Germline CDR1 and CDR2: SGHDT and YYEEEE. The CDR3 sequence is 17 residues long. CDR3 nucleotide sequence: TGTGCCAGCAGCTACCGATCCGGGACAGGGAGCGGAGAGACCCAGTACTTC. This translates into CASSYRSGTGSGETQYF.